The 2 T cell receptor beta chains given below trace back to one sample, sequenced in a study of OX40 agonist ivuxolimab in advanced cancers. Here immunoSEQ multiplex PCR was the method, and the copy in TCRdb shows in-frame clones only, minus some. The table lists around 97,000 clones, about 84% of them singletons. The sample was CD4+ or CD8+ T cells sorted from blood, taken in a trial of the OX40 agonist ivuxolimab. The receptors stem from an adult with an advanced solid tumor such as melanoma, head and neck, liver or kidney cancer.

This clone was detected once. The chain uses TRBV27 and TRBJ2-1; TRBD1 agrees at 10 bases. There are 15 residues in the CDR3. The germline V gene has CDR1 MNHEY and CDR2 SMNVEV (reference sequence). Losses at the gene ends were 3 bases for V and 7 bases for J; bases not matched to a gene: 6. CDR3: CASSFPRTGGNEQFF. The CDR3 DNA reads TGTGCCAGCAGTTTCCCCAGGACAGGGGGGAATGAGCAGTTCTTC.

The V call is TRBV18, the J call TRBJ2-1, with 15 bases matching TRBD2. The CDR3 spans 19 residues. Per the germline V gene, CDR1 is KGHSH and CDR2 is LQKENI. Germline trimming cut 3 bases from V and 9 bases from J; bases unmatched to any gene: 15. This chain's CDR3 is CASSPRTSGRAPTIGEQFF. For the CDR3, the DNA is TGTGCCAGCTCACCGCGGACTAGCGGGAGGGCCCCAACAATAGGTGAGCAGTTCTTC.